A single T cell receptor (beta chain) is shown here with its context. CDR3 length: 14 residues. V lost 1 base and J lost 3, with 11 bases in between. Germline V gene lookup returns CDR1 DFQATT and CDR2 SNEGSKA (reference sequence). These data originate in a study of blood T cells in healthy people across ages. PCR was performed a second time for roughly 7 to 12 cycles using a sample-barcoded 5' primer and a J-beta primer mix. TCRdb fed the 5' RACE reads into MiXCR, producing one record per CDR3 protein. The sample records some 1.5 million distinct CDR3 sequences, 42% being singletons. The chain employs TRBV20-1 and TRBJ2-3; D is possibly TRBD2 (5 bases). The sample was blood. This TCR was sampled from a young woman in good health. Here the CDR3 reads CSARGGIGTDTQYF. The CDR3 DNA sequence: TGCAGTGCTAGAGGAGGGATAGGAACAGATACGCAGTATTTT.